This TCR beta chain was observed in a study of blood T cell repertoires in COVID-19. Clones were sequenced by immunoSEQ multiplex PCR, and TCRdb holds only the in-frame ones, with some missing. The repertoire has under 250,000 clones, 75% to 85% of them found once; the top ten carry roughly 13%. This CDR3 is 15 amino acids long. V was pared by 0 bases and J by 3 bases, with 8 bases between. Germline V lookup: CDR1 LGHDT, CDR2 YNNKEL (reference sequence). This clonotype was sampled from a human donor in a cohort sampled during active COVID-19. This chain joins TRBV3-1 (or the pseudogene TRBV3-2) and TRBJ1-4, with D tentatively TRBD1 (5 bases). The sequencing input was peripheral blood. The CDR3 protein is CASSQDRTPNEKLFF. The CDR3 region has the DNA TGTGCCAGCAGCCAAGATCGGACACCTAATGAAAAACTGTTTTTT.